A single sample is the source of the 22 T cell receptor beta chains below, sequenced in a study of cytomegalovirus exposure and HLA in healthy donors. Clones were sequenced by immunoSEQ multiplex PCR, and TCRdb holds only the in-frame ones, with some missing. The sample lists 150,000 to 160,000 clones; less than 90% were seen once. Source material: PBMCs. Receptor source: a man aged 18 to 30 in good health and CMV-seropositive.

V is TRBV6-5 and J is TRBJ2-7; tentatively, D is TRBD2 (5 bases). The germline CDR1 and CDR2 sequences are MNHEY and SVGAGI. Trimming stripped 0 bases from V and 9 bases from J, with 9 bases between. This CDR3 is built from 12 residues. The CDR3 DNA reads as TGTGCCAGCAGTTACTCGTCCCGGGGGCAGTACTTC. This codes for CASSYSSRGQYF.

This clone showed up just once. The CDR3 DNA sequence: TGTGCCAGCTCACCCGGGGACAGGAGCTATGGCTACACCTTC. Its translation is CASSPGDRSYGYTF. The chain employs TRBV18 and TRBJ1-2; 8 bases are shared with TRBD1. CDR3 length: 14 residues. V was clipped by 3 bases and J by 4 bases; unmatched bases: 4. Germline V lookup: CDR1 KGHSH, CDR2 LQKENI.

V is TRBV30 and J is TRBJ1-5; 8 nucleotides match TRBD1. Germline values: CDR1 GTSNPN, CDR2 SVGIG (reference sequence). The CDR3 sequence is 16 residues long. The V gene end was trimmed by 3 bases and the J gene end by 0 bases; junction bases not matched to a gene: 7. The CDR3 is CAWRPGQAHSNQPQHF. The CDR3 DNA reads TGTGCCTGGAGACCGGGACAGGCACATAGCAATCAGCCCCAGCATTTT. The whole variable domain, remainder taken from reference TRBV30 and TRBJ1-5, is SQTIHQWPATLVQPVGSPLSLECTVEGTSNPNLYWYRQAAGRGLQLLFYSVGIGQISSEVPQNLSASRPQDRQFILSSKKLLLSDSGFYLCAWRPGQAHSNQPQHFGDGTRLSIL.

The V gene is TRBV7-2, the J gene TRBJ1-2; D is undetermined. V was shortened by 3 bases and J by 2 bases, with 10 bases between the two germline ends. Germline CDR1 reads SGHTA; CDR2 reads FQGNSA. The CDR3 loop spans 14 amino acids. In nucleotides, the CDR3 is TGTGCCAGCAGCTTCGTCCAGGCGAACTATGGCTACACCTTC. It encodes CASSFVQANYGYTF.

The CDR3 here is CASSRLGGTGRTDTQYF. CDR3 in DNA: TGCGCCAGCAGCCGCTTAGGGGGGACAGGCCGCACAGATACGCAGTATTTT. The chain combines TRBV4-3 with TRBJ2-3, with 8 bases identical to TRBD1. Germline CDR1 is LGHNA and CDR2 is YSLEER. V dropped 4 bases and J dropped 1; count of bases not matched to a gene: 10. The CDR3 is 17 amino acids.

In its sample, this clone was seen a few times. The chain combines TRBV10-3 with TRBJ2-7; 7 bases agree with TRBD1. J was trimmed by 7 bases and V by 0 bases; bases with no gene match: 0. There are 12 residues in the CDR3. CDR1 and CDR2 from the germline V gene are ENHRY and SYGVKD. CDR3 nucleotides: TGTGCCATCAGTGAGTCGGGACAGGAGCAGTACTTC. This gives the protein CAISESGQEQYF.

The chain links TRBV29-1 to TRBJ2-5; D call uncertain. This CDR3 is 11 amino acids long. The germline CDR1 and CDR2 sequences are SQVTM and ANQGSEA. The V end was cut by 4 bases, the J end by 5 bases, with 8 bases between. The CDR3 DNA reads as TGCAGCGTTGGAGCGTCCGAGACCCAGTACTTC. Amino acids: CSVGASETQYF.

This chain uses TRBV28 with TRBJ1-2; possible D gene TRBD1, 6 bases. Trimming removed 7 bases from V and 3 bases from J, with 15 bases in between. CDR1 MDHEN and CDR2 SYDVKM come from the germline V gene. The CDR3 has 14 residues. CDR3 sequence: CASISSGGHYGYTF. The CDR3 DNA sequence: TGTGCCAGCATCTCCTCGGGGGGGCACTATGGCTACACCTTC.

This clone has just one count. This chain connects TRBV4-3 to TRBJ2-7, with a possible D match to TRBD1 (5 bases). Germline CDR1 is LGHNA and CDR2 is YSLEER. Trimming removed 0 bases from V and 6 bases from J, with 9 bases in between. CDR3 size: 13 residues. Here the CDR3 DNA reads TGCGCCAGCAGCCAAGAAACAGGTGGCGAGCAGTACTTC. Translated: CASSQETGGEQYF.

The V call is TRBV6-5, the J call TRBJ2-4; D ambiguous. Germline-derived CDR1 and CDR2 are MNHEY and SVGAGI. The CDR3 sequence is 14 residues long. With 3 bases removed from V and 3 bases from J, the gap between germline ends came to 9 bases. DNA for the CDR3: TGTGCCAGCAGTTATTCAGTTGTCAAAAACATTCAGTACTTC. Translation: CASSYSVVKNIQYF.

This rearrangement joins TRBV19 to TRBJ1-2, with D possibly being TRBD1 (6 bases). Germline CDR1 and CDR2: LNHDA and SQIVND (reference sequence). This CDR3 has 13 residues. Trimming removed 5 bases at V and 7 bases at J, with 14 bases between. Here the CDR3 DNA reads TGTGCCAGTAGTGATCAGGGGTTAGGTGGCTACACCTTC. Translating gives CASSDQGLGGYTF.

The CDR3 sequence: CSVKQGNQPQHF. The CDR3, as DNA: TGCAGCGTTAAACAGGGCAATCAGCCCCAGCATTTT. V is TRBV29-1 and J is TRBJ1-5, with a possible D match to TRBD1 (5 bases). Germline loops: CDR1 SQVTM, CDR2 ANQGSEA. This CDR3 is 12 amino acids long. Trimming removed 5 bases at V and 2 bases at J, with 7 bases between.

Only one count was recorded for this clone. The genes are TRBV5-4 and TRBJ2-1; D perhaps matches TRBD2 (5 bases). This CDR3 region has 14 residues. V gave up 3 bases and J gave up 3 bases, with 10 bases separating them. CDR1 SGHNT and CDR2 YYREEE come from the germline V gene (reference sequence). CDR3 nucleotide sequence: TGTGCCAGCAGCTCCCGGACTGACTACAATGAGCAGTTCTTC. Its translation: CASSSRTDYNEQFF. Based on the CDR3 plus reference TRBV5-4 and TRBJ2-1, the full variable domain is ETGVTQSPTHLIKTRGQQVTLRCSSQSGHNTVSWYQQALGQGPQFIFQYYREEENGRGNFPPRFSGLQFPNYSSELNVNALELDDSALYLCASSSRTDYNEQFFGPGTRLTVL.

This chain connects TRBV4-1 to TRBJ2-4; D gene ambiguous. The CDR3 extends over 12 amino acids. With 1 base removed from V and 6 bases from J, the gap between germline ends came to 4 bases. Germline V lookup: CDR1 MGHRA, CDR2 YSYEKL. The CDR3 coding sequence is TGCGCCAGCAGCCAAGCGGTAAACATTCAGTACTTC. It translates to CASSQAVNIQYF.

J is TRBJ2-5 and V is TRBV27, with 7 bases lining up with TRBD1. Unmatched junction bases numbered 3, after V lost 5 bases and J lost 3 bases. Germline V gene lookup returns CDR1 MNHEY and CDR2 SMNVEV (reference sequence). This CDR3 spans 13 amino acids. The CDR3 is CASSRDSEETQYF. CDR3 coding DNA: TGTGCCAGCAGTCGGGACAGTGAAGAGACCCAGTACTTC.

The rearrangement uses TRBV7-2 and TRBJ2-1, with TRBD1 as a possible D gene (5 bases). Germline CDR1 is SGHTA and CDR2 is FQGNSA. Trimming pared 5 bases from V and 5 bases from J, leaving 16 bases between. The CDR3 loop spans 15 amino acids. CDR3 DNA: TGTGCCAGCAGCGGCGTGTGGGGCCGGAACAATGAGCAGTTCTTC. It codes for CASSGVWGRNNEQFF. The variable domain in full, with the rest retrieved from reference TRBV7-2 and TRBJ2-1, is GAGVSQSPSNKVTEKGKDVELRCDPISGHTALYWYRQSLGQGLEFLIYFQGNSAPDKSGLPSDRFSAERTGGSVSTLTIQRTQQEDSAVYLCASSGVWGRNNEQFFGPGTRLTVL.

The chain combines TRBV10-2 with TRBJ2-1; 7 bases are a match to TRBD2. Germline V gene sequence: CDR1 WSHSY, CDR2 SAAADI. V gave up 6 bases and J gave up 4 bases; unmatched junction bases: 9. This CDR3 spans 15 amino acids. Here the CDR3 DNA reads TGCGCCAGCAGATTCGGGCTAGCGGCTTACAATGAGCAGTTCTTC. This codes for CASRFGLAAYNEQFF.

The chain is built from TRBV6-4 and TRBJ2-3, with 16 bases lining up with TRBD2. J lost 4 bases, V lost 2 bases, and 3 bases had no gene match. The germline CDR1 and CDR2 sequences are MRHNA and SNTAGT. This CDR3 is built from 17 residues. The CDR3: CASSDHGTSGRADTQYF. CDR3 nucleotides: TGTGCCAGCAGTGACCACGGGACTAGCGGGAGGGCAGATACGCAGTATTTT.

There are a few counts of this clone. The rearrangement uses TRBV5-1 and TRBJ1-2; TRBD1 is a possible D gene (6 bases). The CDR3 totals 15 residues. Trimming took 0 bases from V and 0 from J, leaving 9 bases between them. Germline lookup yields CDR1 SGHRS and CDR2 YFSETQ. The DNA of the CDR3 is TGCGCCAGCAGCTTGGCCAAGGGGGCTAACTATGGCTACACCTTC. Translated: CASSLAKGANYGYTF.

The rearrangement uses TRBV7-2 and TRBJ2-1; maybe TRBD1 (6 bases). V lost 0 bases to trimming and J lost 0 bases, with 12 bases between them. This CDR3 region has 17 residues. The germline V gene encodes CDR1 SGHTA and CDR2 FQGNSA. CDR3 sequence (DNA): TGTGCCAGCAGCTTAGCGTCAGGGGCGAGCTCCTACAATGAGCAGTTCTTC. This encodes CASSLASGASSYNEQFF.

The chain joins TRBV28 to TRBJ1-2, with D possibly matching TRBD1 (5 bases). The V and J ends lost 2 bases and 4 bases respectively, with 14 bases between them. This CDR3 has 15 residues. Germline CDR1 and CDR2: MDHEN and SYDVKM. The CDR3 sequence: CASSLVSRDSYGYTF. For the CDR3, the DNA is TGTGCCAGCAGTTTAGTTTCCAGGGATAGCTATGGCTACACCTTC.

The genes are TRBV7-7 and TRBJ2-2; TRBD2 aligns across 12 bases. The CDR3 is 16 amino acids. V dropped 1 base and J dropped 4; count of bases not matched to a gene: 1. Germline values: CDR1 SSHAT, CDR2 FNYEAQ (reference sequence). This CDR3 is CASSLGLAGVTGELFF. The CDR3 DNA is TGTGCCAGCAGCTTAGGACTAGCGGGAGTCACCGGGGAGCTGTTTTTT.